This T cell receptor beta chain was observed in a study of cytomegalovirus exposure and HLA in healthy donors (TCRdb year 2017). About the full investigation: In an earlier analysis of around 540 of the donors, less than 350 Gb of sequence data and 90 million to 130 million unique TCR beta sequences from about 179 million T cells were reported. A later analysis re-analyzed previously published TCR beta repertoires from several hundred donors and added high-resolution HLA genotyping to study TCR occurrence patterns. Rather than drawing on any new phenotypic data, the later analysis identified candidate immune exposures from TCR beta sequences and the way those sequences occurred across donors. An early release covering 500 to 750 HLA-typed donors comprised about 320 gigabases of sequencing data and tens of millions of unique TCR sequences. To decide whether each TCR beta V gene segment behaved as functional or pseudogenic, an earlier analysis of 587 of the donors relied on high-throughput TCR beta sequencing. HLA typing included class I and class II loci at four-digit resolution. Roughly five DR-DQ haplotypes were handled as single units for association and clustering because linkage in the cohort was strong. The T cell repertoires of around 730 subjects were profiled by immunosequencing and related to cytomegalovirus serostatus. The study combined high-throughput TCR immunosequencing, statistical association of individual TCRs with disease status, and machine learning to predict cytomegalovirus infection status. The number of donors typed differed by locus, with 629-630 for A, B, C, DRB1 and DQB1, over 500 for DQA1, about 610 for DPA1, and around 430 for DPB1. A separate validation cohort of about 110 different subjects was used in addition to the 666-subject first cohort. The study aimed to test whether signatures of past pathogen exposure could be identified by cataloging public T cell receptors. Alongside the repertoire data, information on donor age, sex, ethnicity and CMV serostatus was compiled. A later genetic analysis used genome-wide SNP genotypes for about three fifths of the roughly 700 donors, treating that subset as a discovery cohort. Every repertoire in the discovery cohort had been generated on one and the same sequencing platform. Among the approximately 400 genotyped donors, around 81% belonged to the genetic ancestry cluster associated with self-reported Caucasian donors. On average, roughly 250,000 unique TCR beta nucleotide sequences were sequenced per donor among roughly 430 genotyped donors of the cohort, with roughly 18% of those sequences being non-productive.

The cohort consisted of more than 650 healthy bone marrow donors. At the time of sampling, all cohort members were nominally healthy, though unrecorded immune exposures were likely present. The donor tested CMV seronegative, placing the donor among the 350 to 400 seronegative members of the cohort. Each donor provided a peripheral blood sample, and peripheral blood mononuclear cells were used for TCR beta sequencing. Genomic DNA was extracted from the blood cell samples with the Qiagen DNeasy Blood Extraction Kit. This clone showed up just a few times. There is no known antigen for this receptor. The sample holds no much larger clone one base away, and base qualities are not on file. The cysteine opens and the phenylalanine closes a CDR3 of 16 amino acids. Solely the CDR3 DNA is kept, with 48 bases framed from the first base. Unmatched junction bases come to 16, with V trimmed by 4 bases and J by 6 bases. The germline V gene supplies CDR1 SQVTM and CDR2 ANQGSEA.

The library was generated by the immunoSEQ multiplex PCR assay. For the multiplex PCR, a mixture combining 60 forward primers for TCR Vbeta segments and 13 reverse primers for TCR Jbeta segments was used. The CDR3 region of rearranged TCR beta genes was amplified from genomic DNA with a multiplex PCR assay. Amplified TCR beta libraries were sequenced as 87-base-pair reads on the Illumina HiSeq System. The original pipeline was this. A later analysis tallied around 82 million unique TCR beta chains across the 610 or so repertoires, and 10 million to 11 million of those chains were shared by two or more donors. Raw reads were error-corrected and collapsed into unique sequences by a nearest-neighbor algorithm in which closely related sequences were merged to remove PCR and sequencing errors. V, D and J gene segments were assigned by aligning CDR3 sequences to IMGT reference sequences. For a sequence to be retained, a match of at least six nucleotides to both a V gene segment and a J gene segment was required. Rearrangements were called productive when the CDR3 lacked stop codons and stayed in frame with V and J; all others were non-productive. CDR3 was defined according to IMGT convention as the region running from the second conserved V-encoded cysteine to the conserved J-encoded phenylalanine. The earlier analysis of approximately 500 of the donors excluded sequences that lacked an unambiguous match to a single V gene segment. An earlier analysis of around 600 of the donors classified V segments as functional when productive rearrangements were above 56.7% and as segregating when the standard deviation between donors was above 5%. A statistical classification framework was built to diagnose cytomegalovirus status from the catalog of TCR beta chain sequences. V and J gene assignment, in a later analysis, came from comparing TCR nucleotide sequences with IMGT/GENE-DB human TR gene sequences. In a later analysis, CDR3 sequences and most-parsimonious VDJ recombination scenarios were assigned using the TCRdist pipeline. A later analysis defined each TCR beta chain by its CDR3 amino acid sequence plus V-gene family, and excluded reads lacking a unique V-gene family. As a way to deal with suspected cross-contamination and a sequencing artifact, a later analysis dropped 640 or so nucleotide sequences that were highly shared and had low generation probability. For each public chain, a later analysis derived a clonal expansion index from normalized ranks of inferred template counts within each repertoire. Generation probabilities in a later analysis came from a VDJ recombination model fitted to out-of-frame rearrangements, and those results were checked against IGoR. Hypergeometric tests were used in a later analysis to score TCR-TCR, TCR-HLA and TCR-CMV co-occurrence, with a repertoire-size bias correction applied to the TCR pairs. False discovery rates were estimated in a later analysis by permuting HLA or CMV assignments 20 times. In a later analysis, co-occurring TCRs were grouped using DBSCAN, with TCRdist sequence similarity added in when clustering inside HLA-allele-positive subsets. Co-occurrence clustering excluded repertoires with fewer than 30,000 or more than 120,000 public chains, plus five with anomalous nucleotide sharing. TCRdb obtained this table from immuneACCESS and retained in-frame rearrangements with V and J assigned. These tables miss some clones; where compared with another copy, unresolved V genes account for less than half of the shortfall, and the remainder is unexplained. The V and J calls and clone size are taken from that table; D and trimming were inferred from the DNA. The sample contains under 130,000 clones, 79% of them found a single time. 3% to 4% of the sample rests with the top ten.

What the work shows at the level of the full study, not this receptor alone: According to the authors, the approach could potentially be generalized to other disease states and immunological phenotypes. At a false discovery rate of 0.05, a later analysis linked some 17,000 TCR beta sequences to specific HLA alleles. HLA typing was unavailable for some donors at each locus, so association tests used only the typed subset. The earlier analysis of some 540 of the donors excluded approximately 17 rarely observed V segments, including chromosome 9 orphons, because counts were too low. In vitro tests confirmed that a few of the cytomegalovirus-associated TCR beta chains recognize cytomegalovirus antigens. Compared with the approximately 670-donor mean, donors in an Asian-associated ancestry cluster had fewer N-insertions in productive TCRs, according to a later genetic analysis. In the study, around 150 TCR beta chains were listed as associated with cytomegalovirus. An earlier analysis of some 590 of the donors showed that most TCR beta V segments appeared in productive rearrangements either about 90% or about 30% of the time, which broadly matched IMGT annotations. In a later analysis, TCR association rates were found to vary across HLA loci, with the most associated TCRs seen for DRB1 alleles and the fewest for HLA-C alleles. A further reported finding was that TCR beta sequences accurately predicted the HLA-A and HLA-B alleles for most subjects in the first cohort. Compared with equally common non-associated chains, HLA-associated TCR beta chains in a later analysis were more clonally expanded and had lower generation probabilities. A group of highly shared sequence variants was considered likely to be a technical artifact of the sequencing pipeline. For the cohort, immune exposure information was limited to CMV serostatus. Cytomegalovirus status was reported to be diagnosed by the classifier with high specificity and sensitivity in both the original and validation cohorts. In a later analysis, several top co-occurrence clusters were reported to appear linked to parvovirus B19, influenza, CMV and Epstein-Barr virus. An association between a missense DCLRE1C variant and V-gene and J-gene trimming of TCR beta chains was found in a later genetic analysis and replicated in an independent cohort. Only TCR beta chains were sequenced in this cohort, and the absence of alpha or paired-chain data limited detectable features. Presence/absence analyses assumed roughly uniform sequencing depth across donors, an assumption that may not hold. Assigning TCR associations to individual alleles was difficult when HLA alleles, especially DR and DQ, strongly co-occurred. According to a later analysis, most CMV-associated TCR beta chains appeared to be HLA-restricted, and the HLA associations seemed to be driven largely by CMV exposure. While some public TCRs were present in many individuals, most TCR sequences turned up only very rarely across donors. The 87-base-pair reads could not distinguish some IMGT-functional V segments, including TRBV6-2 and TRBV6-3, so those segments were excluded. Linkage disequilibrium might explain the correlated functional status among segregating V segments, but an unknown experimental factor could not be ruled out.

The TCR sequence derives from a woman aged 40 to 50 in good health and CMV-seronegative. Source material: PBMCs. The rearranged chain carries TRBV29-1 and TRBJ2-7; TRBD1 lines up with 9 middle nucleotides. The base sequence is TGCAGCGTTGCTAGTGGAGGGAGACAGGGGGTCGGCGAGCAGTACTTC. The translation is CSVASGGRQGVGEQYF.